Included here is one T cell receptor (beta chain) sequence, with context. This clone was picked up a small number of times. The antigen this receptor binds is unknown. The input lacks base qualities; no much larger clone sits a single base away. The library was made by the immunoSEQ multiplex PCR assay. TCR beta CDR3 sequencing was performed on DNA from the cultured, isolated CD4+ T cells. In the source study's methods: Non-productive TCR sequences were removed, reads were trimmed to the CDR3 region, and CDR3s of at least 7 amino acids were retained. Antigen-specific clonotypes were identified using the MANAFEST web app by comparison of expansion in peptide wells against reference cultures. For clones to be considered positive, expansion at FDR<0.05 versus reference and all other wells, an odds ratio above 5, and a frequency above 0.1% in two replicate wells were required. Clonotypes significantly expanded in SARS-CoV-2 spike wells and in at least one common cold coronavirus spike condition were defined as cross-reactive. CDR3 similarity was assessed by Levenshtein distance using the stringdist R package, and unrooted trees were constructed with ape in R 3.6.1. TCRdb retrieved this table from immuneACCESS and kept in-frame rearrangements only. Not all clones are present; in checked studies, unresolved V genes account for under half, and no reason is known for the remainder. That table gives V, J and clone size, and the DNA gave D and trimming. The sample table shows around 46,000 clones, and roughly four fifths are seen once. Just under 30% of the sample comes from the top ten.

To identify antigen-specific CD4+ T cell clonotypes by their expansion, the ViraFEST assay first stimulated PBMC with viral peptide pools and then applied TCR sequencing. After about 10 days of culture, CD4+ T cells were isolated with the EasySep CD4+ T cell isolation kit. Convalescent patients had PCR-confirmed SARS-CoV-2 infection between March and December 2020, before Alpha, Beta and Delta variants emerged in the United States. Each well held two million PBMC cultured in IMDM containing roughly 5% human AB serum, roughly 10 IU/ml IL-2 and gentamicin, along with about 9.3 ug/ml peptides. Half of the culture medium was replaced with fresh IL-2-containing medium on days 3 and 7. Each peptide stimulation condition was cultured in triplicate wells unless otherwise noted. Using Ficoll-Paque Plus gradient centrifugation, PBMC were separated from whole blood and then either used fresh or cryopreserved at -140C. Genomic DNA was extracted from cultured CD4+ T cells with the QIAamp micro DNA kit.

The sample comes from a study of vaccination effects on CD4 cells after COVID-19 (dated by TCRdb to about 2022). Notes on the research overall: Each participant received two doses of an mRNA SARS-CoV-2 vaccine, either BNT162b2 or mRNA-1273. Pre-vaccine samples were drawn from two convalescent patients 16 days and one week before the first dose, at 142 and 148 days after COVID-19 diagnosis. In the study, cultures from other donors were sequenced using the Oncomine TCR Beta short-read assay on an Illumina iSeq 100. The full study included 10 COVID-19 convalescent patients and several SARS-CoV-2-naive healthy vaccine recipients. SARS-CoV-2 spike-specific CD4+ TCR repertoires from before and after mRNA vaccination were compared in COVID-19 convalescent patients and in infection-naive vaccine recipients.

The CDR3 covers 15 residues, taking in both the cysteine and the phenylalanine. Just CDR3 DNA is preserved here, 45 bases in frame from base 1. V trim: 4 bases; J trim: 5 bases; unmatched bases: 10. Sequences ENHRY (CDR1) and SYGVKD (CDR2) are obtained from the germline V gene. The full study reports these points: Among convalescent patients, the spike-reactive repertoire after vaccination was made up mainly of new vaccine-induced clones that were largely distinct from the clones induced by infection. Only a small number of convalescent patients were included, and no early post-infection timepoints were available, which limited the study. Marked clonal contraction was observed in both infection-induced and vaccine-induced clones at late post-vaccination timepoints, consistent with waning T cell responses.

This chain joins TRBV10-3 to TRBJ2-7, with 8 bases in between that match TRBD1. The sample consisted of CD4+ T cells from PBMCs cultured with a peptide pool, taken before COVID-19 vaccination. This sequence was found in a human donor who had a prior SARS-CoV-2 infection. The DNA reads TGTGCCATCAGTGGAATCTGGACAGGGATCGACGAGCAGTACTTC. Translated, this is CAISGIWTGIDEQYF.